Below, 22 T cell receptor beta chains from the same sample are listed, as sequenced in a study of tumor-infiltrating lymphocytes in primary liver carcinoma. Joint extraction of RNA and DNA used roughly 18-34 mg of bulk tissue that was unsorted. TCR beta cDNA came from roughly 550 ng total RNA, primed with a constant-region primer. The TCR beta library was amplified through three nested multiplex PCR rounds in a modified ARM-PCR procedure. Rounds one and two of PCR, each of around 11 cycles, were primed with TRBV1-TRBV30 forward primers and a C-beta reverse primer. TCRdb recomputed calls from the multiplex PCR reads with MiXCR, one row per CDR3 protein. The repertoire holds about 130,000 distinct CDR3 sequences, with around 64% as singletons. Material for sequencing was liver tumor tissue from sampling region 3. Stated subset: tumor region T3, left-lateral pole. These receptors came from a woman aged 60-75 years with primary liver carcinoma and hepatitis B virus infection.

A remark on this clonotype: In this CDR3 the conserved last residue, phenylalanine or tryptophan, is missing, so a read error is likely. The CDR3 is CSVVGGTKDIQYL. CDR3 bases: TGCAGCGTTGTGGGTGGGACCAAAGACATTCAGTACCTC. The rearrangement joins TRBV29-1 to TRBJ2-4; D tentatively reads TRBD1 or TRBD2 (5 bases each). Germline values: CDR1 SQVTM, CDR2 ANQGSEA. This CDR3 contains 13 residues.

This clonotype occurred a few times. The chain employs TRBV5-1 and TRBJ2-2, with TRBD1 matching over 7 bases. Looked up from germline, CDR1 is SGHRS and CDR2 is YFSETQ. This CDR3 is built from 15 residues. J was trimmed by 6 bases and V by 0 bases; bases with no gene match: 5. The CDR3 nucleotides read TGCGCCAGCAGCTTGGGACAGGGTTACGCCGGGGAGCTGTTTTTT. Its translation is CASSLGQGYAGELFF.

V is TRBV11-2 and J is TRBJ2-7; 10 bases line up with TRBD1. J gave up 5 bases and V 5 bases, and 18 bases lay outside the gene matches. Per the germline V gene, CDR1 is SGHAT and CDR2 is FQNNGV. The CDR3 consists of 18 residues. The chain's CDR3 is CASSGGQGLAGPYNEQYF. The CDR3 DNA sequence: TGTGCCAGCAGCGGGGGACAGGGGTTGGCTGGACCTTATAACGAGCAGTACTTC.

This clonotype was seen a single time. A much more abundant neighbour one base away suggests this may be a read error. The CDR3 region has the DNA TGTGCCTGGGAATCTACAAGCCCACGTCAAAAAGAGACCCAGTACTTC. Translating gives CAWESTSPRQKETQYF. The V and J genes are TRBV30 and TRBJ2-5, with D hard to call. CDR3 length: 16 amino acids. CDR1 and CDR2 (germline): GTSNPN, SVGIG (reference sequence). Trimming left V 5 bases short and J 3 bases short, with 22 bases between.

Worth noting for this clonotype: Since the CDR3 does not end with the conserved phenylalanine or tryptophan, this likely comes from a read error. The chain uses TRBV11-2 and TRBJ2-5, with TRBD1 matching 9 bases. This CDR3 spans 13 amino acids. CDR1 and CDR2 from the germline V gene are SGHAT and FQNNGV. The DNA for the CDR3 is TGTGCCAGCAGTCGGGACAGGGAAGAGATCCAGTACTCC. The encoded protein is CASSRDREEIQYS.

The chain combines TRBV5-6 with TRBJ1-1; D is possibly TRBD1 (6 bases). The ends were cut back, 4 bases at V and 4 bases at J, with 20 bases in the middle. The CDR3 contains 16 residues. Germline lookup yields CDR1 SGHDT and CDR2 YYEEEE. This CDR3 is CASSISWGKGGTEAFF. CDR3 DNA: TGTGCCAGCAGCATCTCGTGGGGCAAGGGGGGCACTGAAGCTTTCTTT. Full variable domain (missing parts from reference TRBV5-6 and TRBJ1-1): DAGVTQSPTHLIKTRGQQVTLRCSPKSGHDTVSWYQQALGQGPQFIFQYYEEEERQRGNFPDRFSGHQFPNYSSELNVNALLLGDSALYLCASSISWGKGGTEAFFGQGTRLTVV.

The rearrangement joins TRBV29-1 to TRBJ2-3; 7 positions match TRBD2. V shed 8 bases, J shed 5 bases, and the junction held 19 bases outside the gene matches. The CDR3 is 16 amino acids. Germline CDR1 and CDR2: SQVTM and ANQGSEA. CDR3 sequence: CSSWLLGGGLRDTQYF. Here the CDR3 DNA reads TGCAGCTCCTGGCTCCTTGGGGGAGGGCTAAGAGATACGCAGTATTTT.

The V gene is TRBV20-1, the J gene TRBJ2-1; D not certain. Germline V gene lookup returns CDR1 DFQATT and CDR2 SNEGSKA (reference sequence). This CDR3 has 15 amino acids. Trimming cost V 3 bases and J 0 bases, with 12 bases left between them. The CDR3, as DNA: TGCAGTGCTAGCAACGCGGAGAGCTCCTACAATGAGCAGTTCTTC. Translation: CSASNAESSYNEQFF.

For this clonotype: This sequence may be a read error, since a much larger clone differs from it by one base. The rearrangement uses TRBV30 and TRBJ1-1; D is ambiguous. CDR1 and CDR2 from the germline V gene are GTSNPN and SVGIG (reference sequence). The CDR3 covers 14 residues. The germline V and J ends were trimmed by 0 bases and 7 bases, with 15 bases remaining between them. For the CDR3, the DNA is TGTGCCTGGAGTGTCTCGGCGACAACTGATGAAGCTTTCTTT. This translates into CAWSVSATTDEAFF.

The CDR3 loop is CASSQDMVGEGGEQFF. As DNA, the CDR3 is TGTGCCAGCAGCCAAGATATGGTTGGGGAGGGGGGTGAGCAGTTCTTC. This chain uses TRBV4-2 with TRBJ2-1; D is perhaps TRBD2 (7 bases). Germline V gives CDR1 LGHNA, CDR2 YNFKEQ. Trimming pared 0 bases from V and 9 bases from J, leaving 18 bases between. CDR3 length equals 16 residues.

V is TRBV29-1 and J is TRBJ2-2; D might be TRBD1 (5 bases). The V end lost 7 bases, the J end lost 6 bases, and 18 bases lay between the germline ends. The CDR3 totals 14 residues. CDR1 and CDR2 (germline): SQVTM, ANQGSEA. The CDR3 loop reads CSAIGHGASGELFF. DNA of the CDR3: TGCAGCGCGATTGGACATGGGGCCTCCGGGGAGCTGTTTTTT.

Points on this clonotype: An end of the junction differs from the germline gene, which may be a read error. CDR3 in amino acids: CSVGLNTKYF. CDR3 DNA sequence: TGCAGCGTTGGCCTTAATACGAAGTATTTT. The rearrangement uses TRBV29-1 and TRBJ2-3; D gene ambiguous. Per the germline V gene, CDR1 is SQVTM and CDR2 is ANQGSEA. The CDR3 consists of 10 residues.

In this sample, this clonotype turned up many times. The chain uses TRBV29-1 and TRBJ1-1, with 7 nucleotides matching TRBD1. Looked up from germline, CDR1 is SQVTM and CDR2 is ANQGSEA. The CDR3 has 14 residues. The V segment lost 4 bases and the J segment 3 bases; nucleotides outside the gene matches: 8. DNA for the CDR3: TGCAGCGTTGTTCGGGACAGCGGCTACACTGAAGCTTTCTTT. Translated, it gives CSVVRDSGYTEAFF.

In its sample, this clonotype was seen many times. The CDR3 loop is CASSQGLTSGYQETQYF. CDR3 in DNA: TGTGCCAGCAGCCAAGGCCTGACTAGCGGGTACCAAGAGACCCAGTACTTC. J is TRBJ2-5 and V is TRBV4-2; TRBD2 matches 10 bases. Germline CDR1 LGHNA, CDR2 YNFKEQ. There are 17 residues in the CDR3. J was trimmed by 0 bases and V by 1 base; bases with no gene match: 5.

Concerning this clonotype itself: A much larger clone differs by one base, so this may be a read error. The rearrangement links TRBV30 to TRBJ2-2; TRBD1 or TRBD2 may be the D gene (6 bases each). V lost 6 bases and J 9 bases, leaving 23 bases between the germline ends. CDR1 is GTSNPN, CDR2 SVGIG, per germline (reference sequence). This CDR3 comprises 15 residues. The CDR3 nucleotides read TGTGCCTGTCGAACCTGGTTGGGGGGCCCCAGGGAGCTGTTTTTT. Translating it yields CACRTWLGGPRELFF.

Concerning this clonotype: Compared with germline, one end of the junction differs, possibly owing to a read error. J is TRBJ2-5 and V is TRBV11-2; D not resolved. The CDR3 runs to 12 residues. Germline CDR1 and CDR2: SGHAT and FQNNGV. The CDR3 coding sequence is TGTGTCAGCAGCCAGACACAGGAGACCCAGTACTTC. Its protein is CVSSQTQETQYF.

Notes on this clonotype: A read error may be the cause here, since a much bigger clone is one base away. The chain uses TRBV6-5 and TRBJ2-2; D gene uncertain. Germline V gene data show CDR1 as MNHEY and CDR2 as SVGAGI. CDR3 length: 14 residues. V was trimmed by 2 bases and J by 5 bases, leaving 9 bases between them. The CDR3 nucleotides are TGTGCCAGCAGTTACCCGAGCTTGACCGGGGAGCTGTTTTTT. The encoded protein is CASSYPSLTGELFF.

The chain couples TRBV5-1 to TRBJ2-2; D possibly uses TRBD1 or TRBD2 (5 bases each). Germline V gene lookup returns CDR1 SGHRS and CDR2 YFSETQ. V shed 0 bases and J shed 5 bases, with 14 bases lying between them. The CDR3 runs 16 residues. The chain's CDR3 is CASSLGTGTRTGELFF. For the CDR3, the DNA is TGCGCCAGCAGCTTGGGGACCGGGACCCGTACCGGGGAGCTGTTTTTT.

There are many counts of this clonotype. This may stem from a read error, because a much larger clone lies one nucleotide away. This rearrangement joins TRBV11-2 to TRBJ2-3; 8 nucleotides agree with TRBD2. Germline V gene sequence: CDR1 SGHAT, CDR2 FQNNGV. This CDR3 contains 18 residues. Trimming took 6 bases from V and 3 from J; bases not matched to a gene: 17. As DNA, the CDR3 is TGTGCCAGCAGAAGCATGAGTCCGGAGCGGGAGTATACAGATACGCAGTATTTT. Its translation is CASRSMSPEREYTDTQYF.

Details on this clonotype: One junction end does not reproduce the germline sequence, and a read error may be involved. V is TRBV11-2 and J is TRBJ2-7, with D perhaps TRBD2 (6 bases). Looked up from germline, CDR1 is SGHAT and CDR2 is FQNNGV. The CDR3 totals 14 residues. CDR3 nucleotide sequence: TGCGCCAGCAGCACGACTAGGTCTTCCTACGAGCAGTACTTC. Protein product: CASSTTRSSYEQYF.

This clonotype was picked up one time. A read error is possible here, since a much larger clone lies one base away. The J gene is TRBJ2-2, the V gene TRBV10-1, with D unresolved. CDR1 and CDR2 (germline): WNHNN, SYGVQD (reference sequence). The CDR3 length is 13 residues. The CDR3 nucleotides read TGCGCCTGCAGTGCCCCGGACCGCGGGGAGCTGTTTTTT. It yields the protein CACSAPDRGELFF.

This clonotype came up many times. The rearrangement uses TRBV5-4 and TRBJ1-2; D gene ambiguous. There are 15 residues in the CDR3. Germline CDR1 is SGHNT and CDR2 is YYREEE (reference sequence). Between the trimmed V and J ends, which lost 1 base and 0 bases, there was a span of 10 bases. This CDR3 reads CASSLFAGTNYGYTF. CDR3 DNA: TGTGCCAGCAGCTTGTTTGCGGGAACTAACTATGGCTACACCTTC.